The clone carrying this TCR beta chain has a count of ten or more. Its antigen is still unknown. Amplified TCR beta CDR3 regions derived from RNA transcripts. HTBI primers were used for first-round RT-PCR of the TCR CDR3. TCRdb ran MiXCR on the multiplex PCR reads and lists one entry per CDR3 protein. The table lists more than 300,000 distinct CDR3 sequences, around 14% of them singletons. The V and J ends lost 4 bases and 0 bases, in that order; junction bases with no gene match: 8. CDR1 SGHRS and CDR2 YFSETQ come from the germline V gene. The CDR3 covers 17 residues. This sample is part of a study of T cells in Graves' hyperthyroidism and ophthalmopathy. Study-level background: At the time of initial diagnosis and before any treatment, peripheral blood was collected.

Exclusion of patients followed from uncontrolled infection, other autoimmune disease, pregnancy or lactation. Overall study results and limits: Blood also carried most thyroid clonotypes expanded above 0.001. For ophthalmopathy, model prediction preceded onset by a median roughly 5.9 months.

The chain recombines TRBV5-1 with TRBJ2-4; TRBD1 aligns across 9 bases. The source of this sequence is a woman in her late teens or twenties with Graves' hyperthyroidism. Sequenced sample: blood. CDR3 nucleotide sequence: TGCGCCAGCAGCCCTGGGGGACAGGGCCTAGCCAAAAACATTCAGTACTTC. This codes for CASSPGGQGLAKNIQYF.